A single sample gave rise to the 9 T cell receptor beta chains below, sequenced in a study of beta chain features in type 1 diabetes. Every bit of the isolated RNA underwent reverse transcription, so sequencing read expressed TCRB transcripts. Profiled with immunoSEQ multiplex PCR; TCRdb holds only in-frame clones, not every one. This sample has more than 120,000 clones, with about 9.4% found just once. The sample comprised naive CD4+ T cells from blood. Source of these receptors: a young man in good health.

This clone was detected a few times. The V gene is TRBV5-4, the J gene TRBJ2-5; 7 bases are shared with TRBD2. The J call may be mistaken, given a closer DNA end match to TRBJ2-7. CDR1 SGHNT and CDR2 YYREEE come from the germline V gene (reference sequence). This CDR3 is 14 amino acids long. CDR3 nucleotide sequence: TGTGCCAGCAGCGCCTACGCGGGGGTTCGCGAGCAGTACTTC. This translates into CASSAYAGVREQYF.

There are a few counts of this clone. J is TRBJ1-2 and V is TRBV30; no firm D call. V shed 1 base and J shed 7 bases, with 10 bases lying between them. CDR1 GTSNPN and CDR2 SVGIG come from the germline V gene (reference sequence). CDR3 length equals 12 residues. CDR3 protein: CAWSAPRGGYTF. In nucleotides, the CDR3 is TGTGCCTGGAGTGCCCCCCGGGGTGGCTACACCTTC.

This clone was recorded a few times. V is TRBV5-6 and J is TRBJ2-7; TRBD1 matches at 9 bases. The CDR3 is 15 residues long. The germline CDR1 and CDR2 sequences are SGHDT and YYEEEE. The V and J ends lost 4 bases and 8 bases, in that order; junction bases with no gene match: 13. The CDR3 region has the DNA TGTGCCAGCAGCGTGGAGGACAGGGGCCGCTTCAAGCAGTACTTC. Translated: CASSVEDRGRFKQYF.

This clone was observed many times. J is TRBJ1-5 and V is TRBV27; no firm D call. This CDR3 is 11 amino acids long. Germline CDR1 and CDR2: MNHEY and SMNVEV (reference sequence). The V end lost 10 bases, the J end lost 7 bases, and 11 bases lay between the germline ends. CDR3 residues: CATFTGQPQHF. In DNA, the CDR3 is TGTGCCACCTTCACGGGGCAGCCCCAGCATTTT.

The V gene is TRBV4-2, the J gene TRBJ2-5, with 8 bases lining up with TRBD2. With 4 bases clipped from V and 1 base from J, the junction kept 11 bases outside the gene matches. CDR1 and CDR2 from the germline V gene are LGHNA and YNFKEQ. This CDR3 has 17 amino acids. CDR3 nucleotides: TGTGCCAGCAGCCTCTCGGGTACTAGCGGTTCCCAAGAGACCCAGTACTTC. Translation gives CASSLSGTSGSQETQYF.

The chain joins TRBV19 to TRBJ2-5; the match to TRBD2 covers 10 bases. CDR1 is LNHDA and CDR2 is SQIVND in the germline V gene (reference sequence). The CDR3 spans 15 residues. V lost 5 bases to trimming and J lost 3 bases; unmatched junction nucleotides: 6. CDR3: CASSFRAGGEETQYF. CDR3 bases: TGTGCCAGTAGTTTCAGAGCGGGGGGGGAAGAGACCCAGTACTTC.

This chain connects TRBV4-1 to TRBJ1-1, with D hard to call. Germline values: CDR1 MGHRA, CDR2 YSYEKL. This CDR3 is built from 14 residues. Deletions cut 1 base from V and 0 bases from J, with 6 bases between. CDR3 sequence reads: CASSQARVNTEAFF. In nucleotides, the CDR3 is TGCGCCAGCAGCCAAGCGCGGGTGAACACTGAAGCTTTCTTT.

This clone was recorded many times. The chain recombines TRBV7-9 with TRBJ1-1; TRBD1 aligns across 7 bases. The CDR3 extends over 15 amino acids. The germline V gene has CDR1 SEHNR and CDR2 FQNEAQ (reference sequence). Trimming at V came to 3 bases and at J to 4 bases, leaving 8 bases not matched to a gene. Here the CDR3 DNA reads TGTGCCAGCAGCTTCAAGACAGGGTTGCTCACTGAAGCTTTCTTT. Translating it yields CASSFKTGLLTEAFF. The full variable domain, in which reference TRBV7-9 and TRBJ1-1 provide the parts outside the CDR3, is DTGVSQNPRHKITKRGQNVTFRCDPISEHNRLYWYRQTLGQGPEFLTYFQNEAQLEKSRLLSDRFSAERPKGSFSTLEIQRTEQGDSAMYLCASSFKTGLLTEAFFGQGTRLTVV.

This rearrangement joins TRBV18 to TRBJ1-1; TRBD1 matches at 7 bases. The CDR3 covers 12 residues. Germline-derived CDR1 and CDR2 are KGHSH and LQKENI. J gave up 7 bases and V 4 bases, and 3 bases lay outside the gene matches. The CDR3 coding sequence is TGTGCCAGCTCACTGGGACAGAATGAAGCTTTCTTT. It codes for CASSLGQNEAFF.